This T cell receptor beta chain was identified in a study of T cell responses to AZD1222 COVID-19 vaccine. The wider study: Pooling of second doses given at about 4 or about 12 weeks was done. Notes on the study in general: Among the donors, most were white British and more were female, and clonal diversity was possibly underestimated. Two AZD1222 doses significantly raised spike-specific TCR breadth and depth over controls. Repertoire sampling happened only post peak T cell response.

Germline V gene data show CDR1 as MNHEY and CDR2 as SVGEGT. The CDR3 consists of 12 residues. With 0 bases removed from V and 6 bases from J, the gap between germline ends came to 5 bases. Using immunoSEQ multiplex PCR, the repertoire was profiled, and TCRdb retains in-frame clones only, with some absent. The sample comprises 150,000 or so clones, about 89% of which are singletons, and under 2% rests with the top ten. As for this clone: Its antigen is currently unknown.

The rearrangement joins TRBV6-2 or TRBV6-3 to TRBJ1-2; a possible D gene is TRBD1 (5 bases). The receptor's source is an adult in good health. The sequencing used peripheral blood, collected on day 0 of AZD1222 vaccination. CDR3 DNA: TGTGCCAGCAGTTACTCGGGGGATGGCTACACCTTC. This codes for CASSYSGDGYTF.